What follows describes a single T cell receptor beta chain. This record comes from a study of cytomegalovirus exposure and HLA in healthy donors. Vbeta (60) and Jbeta (13) primers were used in the PCR. TCRdb keeps only in-frame clones here, not all; method: immunoSEQ multiplex PCR. The profile shows around 150,000 clones, 60% to 85% of them singletons. This clonotype was sampled from a middle-aged man in good health and CMV-seropositive. Sequences were obtained from PBMCs.

The CDR3 sequence: CASSLEGNVNSPLHF. As DNA, the CDR3 is TGTGCCAGCAGCTTGGAGGGGAACGTGAATTCACCCCTCCACTTT. The chain is built from TRBV7-9 and TRBJ1-6; tentative D call: TRBD1 (5 bases). The CDR3 contains 15 residues. V was shortened by 3 bases and J by 7 bases, with 13 bases between the two germline ends. Germline loops: CDR1 SEHNR, CDR2 FQNEAQ (reference sequence).